These T cell receptor beta chains were read from a single sample in a study of T cells in Graves' hyperthyroidism and ophthalmopathy. In TCRdb, the multiplex PCR reads were re-called with MiXCR into one record per CDR3 protein. The data hold approximately 490,000 distinct CDR3 sequences, with roughly 22% observed a single time. Source material: blood. These receptors came from a woman aged 70-85 years with Graves' ophthalmopathy. The CDR3 runs from the conserved cysteine through the conserved F or W. The D gene is left open where the match is weak. Clone size is stated in some rows and not others, as once, few, many or a class when expanded.

J | D | V | size | length | CDR3 | DNA
TRBJ1-2 | - | TRBV20-1 | few | 12 | CSARNAVYGYTF | TGCAGTGCTAGAAATGCAGTCTATGGCTACACCTTC
TRBJ2-7 | TRBD1 | TRBV7-9 | many | 14 | CASSPGTGPYEQYF | TGTGCCAGCAGTCCCGGGACAGGGCCCTACGAGCAGTACTTC
TRBJ2-1 | TRBD2 | TRBV6-2/TRBV6-3 | - | 13 | CASKLAGENEQFF | TGTGCCAGCAAACTAGCGGGAGAGAATGAGCAGTTCTTC
TRBJ2-2 | - | TRBV7-3 | many | 14 | CASSLRGNTGELFF | TGTGCCAGCAGTTTACGCGGGAACACCGGGGAGCTGTTTTTT
TRBJ2-3 | - | TRBV11-3 | few | 15 | CASSTSDARADTQYF | TGTGCCAGCAGCACATCTGACGCACGGGCAGATACGCAGTATTTT
TRBJ2-1 | TRBD2 | TRBV28 | - | 18 | CASSQAGVEGYTDNEQFF | TGTGCCAGCAGCCAAGCGGGAGTAGAGGGGTACACGGACAATGAGCAGTTCTTC
TRBJ2-6 | TRBD1 | TRBV19 | - | 18 | CASSIVGTGGAGANVLTF | TGTGCCAGTAGTATAGTTGGGACAGGGGGCGCCGGGGCCAACGTCCTGACTTTC
TRBJ2-6 | - | TRBV10-3 | - | 19 | CAISEFSRGTSSGANVLTF | TGTGCCATCAGTGAGTTCTCAAGGGGAACAAGCTCTGGGGCCAACGTCCTGACTTTC
TRBJ1-4 | - | TRBV28 | many | 15 | CASSFLGATNEKLFF | TGTGCCAGCAGTTTCTTGGGGGCAACTAATGAAAAACTGTTTTTT
TRBJ2-1 | TRBD2 | TRBV30 | few | 14 | CAWSAGGPENEQFF | TGTGCCTGGAGTGCGGGAGGGCCGGAGAATGAGCAGTTCTTC
TRBJ2-7 | - | TRBV19 | - | 15 | CASSTRRNGPYEQYF | TGTGCCAGTAGTACCCGTCGCAACGGCCCCTACGAGCAGTACTTC
TRBJ2-1 | - | TRBV12-3/TRBV12-4 | few | 16 | CASSLGGMGSYNEQFF | TGTGCCAGCAGTTTAGGTGGGATGGGGTCCTACAATGAGCAGTTCTTC
TRBJ1-2 | TRBD1 | TRBV20-1 | - | 16 | CSARKTSWDRSYGYTF | TGCAGTGCTAGAAAAACGAGTTGGGACAGGAGCTATGGCTACACCTTC
TRBJ2-1 | - | TRBV28 | many | 17 | CASRIPQGLSSYNEQFF | TGTGCCAGCAGAATCCCACAGGGCTTAAGCTCCTACAATGAGCAGTTCTTC
TRBJ1-2 | - | TRBV10-3 | - | 13 | CAISDPDGYGYTF | TGTGCCATCAGTGACCCAGACGGCTATGGCTACACCTTC
TRBJ1-1 | - | TRBV28 | - | 10 | CALTRAGDFF | TGTGCCCTCACCCGGGCAGGCGATTTCTTT
TRBJ1-1 | - | TRBV30 | many | 10 | CACNRCGTFF | TGTGCCTGCAACCGCTGCGGGACTTTCTTT
TRBJ2-3 | - | TRBV20-1 | - | 17 | CSARKPAGSISTDTQYF | TGCAGTGCTAGAAAGCCCGCGGGGAGCATTAGCACAGATACGCAGTATTTT
TRBJ2-3 | TRBD2 | TRBV20-1 | few | 14 | CSARSSGRGDTQYF | TGCAGTGCTAGATCTAGCGGGAGAGGAGATACGCAGTATTTT
TRBJ2-1 | - | TRBV5-1 | - | 13 | CASSTSKFNEQFF | TGCGCCAGCAGCACCTCTAAGTTCAATGAGCAGTTCTTC
TRBJ2-1 | - | TRBV5-4 | once | 12 | CASSRQDNEQFF | TGTGCCAGCAGCAGGCAGGACAATGAGCAGTTCTTC
TRBJ2-7 | TRBD2 | TRBV3-1 | - | 15 | CATKASSGFSYEQYF | TGTGCCACCAAGGCGTCTAGCGGATTCTCCTACGAGCAGTACTTC
TRBJ1-2 | TRBD1 | TRBV12-3/TRBV12-4 | many | 14 | CASRKQGASYGYTF | TGTGCCAGCAGAAAACAGGGGGCCAGCTATGGCTACACCTTC
TRBJ1-2 | - | TRBV28 | - | 11 | CASSSRSDYTF | TGTGCCAGCAGCTCAAGGTCCGACTACACCTTC
TRBJ2-3 | TRBD2 | TRBV6-2/TRBV6-3 | - | 19 | CASGYPATGTSGSTDTQYF | TGTGCCAGCGGTTACCCGGCAACCGGGACTAGCGGTAGCACAGATACGCAGTATTTT
TRBJ2-1 | - | TRBV2 | many | 15 | CASSRSASSYNEQFF | TGTGCCAGCAGTCGATCTGCTAGCTCCTACAATGAGCAGTTCTTC
TRBJ1-1 | TRBD1 | TRBV6-2/TRBV6-3 | many | 16 | CASSMLQGIFPTEAFF | TGTGCCAGCAGTATGTTACAGGGGATCTTTCCCACTGAAGCTTTCTTT
TRBJ1-5 | - | TRBV15 | many | 15 | CATSRDRVGNQPQHF | TGTGCCACCAGCAGAGACAGGGTCGGCAATCAGCCCCAGCATTTT
TRBJ2-2 | - | TRBV7-3 | - | 14 | CASSLFSNTGELFF | TGTGCCAGCAGCTTATTCTCAAACACCGGGGAGCTGTTTTTT